Detailed here is one T cell receptor beta chain. This specimen belongs to a study of CD8+ T cells in alopecia areata. As for treatment: oral pan-JAK inhibitor, 5-10 mg twice daily. Once RNA had been extracted, it was reverse transcribed into cDNA to act as the sequencing template. TCRdb's copy holds only in-frame clones and misses some; the assay was immunoSEQ multiplex PCR. The sample lists nearly 95,000 clones; about two thirds were seen once. This CDR3 comprises 14 residues. Germline loops: CDR1 SEHNR, CDR2 FQNEAQ (reference sequence). Trimming took 4 bases from V and 7 from J; bases not matched to a gene: 2.

The chain links TRBV7-9 to TRBJ1-6; 9 positions agree with TRBD1. This sample comprised CD8+ T cells sorted from blood, obtained between weeks 43 and 45, from a patient treated with tofacitinib. This sequence was found in a human donor with alopecia areata. The CDR3 region has the DNA TGTGCCAGCAGCTGGGACAGGGCAAATTCACCCCTCCACTTT. Translating gives CASSWDRANSPLHF.